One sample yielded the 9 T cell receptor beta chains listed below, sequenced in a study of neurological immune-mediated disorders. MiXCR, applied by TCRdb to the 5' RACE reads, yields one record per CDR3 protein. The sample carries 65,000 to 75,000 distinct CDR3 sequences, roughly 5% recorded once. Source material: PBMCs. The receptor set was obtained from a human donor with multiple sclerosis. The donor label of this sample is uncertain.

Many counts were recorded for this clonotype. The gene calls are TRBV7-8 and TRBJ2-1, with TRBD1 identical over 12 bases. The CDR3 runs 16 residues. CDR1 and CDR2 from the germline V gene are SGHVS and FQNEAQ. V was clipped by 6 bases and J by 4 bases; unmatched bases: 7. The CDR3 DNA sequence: TGTGCCAGCAGTTACGGGGACAGGGGGCATTACAATGAGCAGTTCTTC. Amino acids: CASSYGDRGHYNEQFF.

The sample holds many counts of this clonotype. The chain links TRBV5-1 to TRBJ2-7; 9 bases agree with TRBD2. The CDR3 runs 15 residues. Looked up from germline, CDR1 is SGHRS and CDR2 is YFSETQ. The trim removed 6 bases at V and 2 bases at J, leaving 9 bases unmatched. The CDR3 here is CASKAGGSSTYEQYF. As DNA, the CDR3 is TGCGCCAGCAAAGCGGGGGGTTCCTCAACCTACGAGCAGTACTTC.

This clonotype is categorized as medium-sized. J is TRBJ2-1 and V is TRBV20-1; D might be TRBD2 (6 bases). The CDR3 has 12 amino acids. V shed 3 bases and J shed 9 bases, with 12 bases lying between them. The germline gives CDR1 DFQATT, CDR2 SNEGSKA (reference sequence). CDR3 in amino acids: CSARKMGGEQFF. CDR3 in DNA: TGCAGTGCTAGGAAAATGGGGGGTGAGCAGTTCTTC.

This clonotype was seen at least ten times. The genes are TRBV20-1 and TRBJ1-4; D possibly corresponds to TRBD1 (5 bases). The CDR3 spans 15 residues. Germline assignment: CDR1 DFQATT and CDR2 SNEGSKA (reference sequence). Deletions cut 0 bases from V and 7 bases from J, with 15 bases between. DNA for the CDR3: TGCAGTGCTAGAGATCCGGGGGAATCTGGTGAAAAACTGTTTTTT. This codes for CSARDPGESGEKLFF.

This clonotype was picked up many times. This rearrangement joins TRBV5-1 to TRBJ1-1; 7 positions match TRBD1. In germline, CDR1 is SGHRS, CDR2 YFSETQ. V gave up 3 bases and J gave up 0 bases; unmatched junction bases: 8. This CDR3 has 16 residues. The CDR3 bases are TGCGCCAGCAGCTCCGGACAGGTTCTTATGAACACTGAAGCTTTCTTT. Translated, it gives CASSSGQVLMNTEAFF.

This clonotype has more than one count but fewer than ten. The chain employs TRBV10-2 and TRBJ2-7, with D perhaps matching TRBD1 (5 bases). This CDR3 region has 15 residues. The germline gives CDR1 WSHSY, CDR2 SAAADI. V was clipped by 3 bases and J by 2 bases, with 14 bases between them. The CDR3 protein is CASSDRLGQAYEQYF. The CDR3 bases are TGCGCCAGCAGTGATCGTCTCGGACAAGCCTACGAGCAGTACTTC.

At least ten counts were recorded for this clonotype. The CDR3 region has the DNA TGCGCCAGCAGCCCCACACTAGGGGGAGGGAGGACTGAAGCTTTCTTT. Translated, it gives CASSPTLGGGRTEAFF. The V gene is TRBV5-1, the J gene TRBJ1-1, with TRBD1 as a possible D gene (6 bases). CDR3 size: 16 residues. V gave up 4 bases and J gave up 5 bases, with 21 bases separating them. Germline V lookup: CDR1 SGHRS, CDR2 YFSETQ.

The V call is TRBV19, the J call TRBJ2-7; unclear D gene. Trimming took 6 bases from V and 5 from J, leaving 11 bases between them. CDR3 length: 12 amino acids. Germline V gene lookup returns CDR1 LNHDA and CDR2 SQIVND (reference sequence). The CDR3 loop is CASSKPGHEQYF. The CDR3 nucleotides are TGTGCCAGTAGCAAACCCGGCCACGAGCAGTACTTC.

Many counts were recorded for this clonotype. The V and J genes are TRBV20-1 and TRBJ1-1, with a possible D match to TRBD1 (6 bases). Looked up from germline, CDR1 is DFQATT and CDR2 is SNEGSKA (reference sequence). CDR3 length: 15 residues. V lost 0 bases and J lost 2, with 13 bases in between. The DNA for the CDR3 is TGCAGTGCTAGAGATTGGACAGCGTCAAACACTGAAGCTTTCTTT. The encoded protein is CSARDWTASNTEAFF.